This T cell receptor beta chain emerged from a study of blood T cell repertoires in COVID-19. In the authors' methods: Amplified reference gene primers provided the basis for estimating nucleated cell counts. The table came from immunoSEQ multiplex PCR; TCRdb's copy has only in-frame clones and leaves some out. The DNA gave D and trimming, while V, J and clone size come from that table. The top ten clones hold more than 5% of a sample with 130,000 to 150,000 clones, 84% of them seen once. Clinical histories supplied by participants themselves formed the basis of cohort assignment. Contact with a PCR-confirmed or clinician-diagnosed COVID-19 case occurred within 2 weeks of entry. CDR1 is SGDLS, CDR2 YYNGEE, per germline. Trimming took 3 bases from V and 1 from J; bases not matched to a gene: 13. CDR3 length: 18 amino acids. This clone was counted between two and nine times.

The J gene is TRBJ1-1, the V gene TRBV9; 9 nucleotides match TRBD1. The TCR originated in a woman between 45 and 65 years old who had been exposed to COVID-19. The specimen sequenced was PBMCs or T cells enriched from blood (not recorded which). The CDR3 here is CASSDPFSGQGKNTEAFF. CDR3 in DNA: TGTGCCAGCAGCGATCCATTCTCGGGACAGGGCAAGAACACTGAAGCTTTCTTT.